This T cell receptor (beta chain) came from a study of beta chain features in type 1 diabetes. The overall study: The study examined about 100,000,000 sorted cells across all samples. Study results and limitations: Shorter TCRB CDR3s, moderately but significantly so, were found in Type 1 diabetes patients in all four CD4+ subsets. Insertions were fewer and deletions more numerous at VDJ junctions in type 1 diabetes patients. Any HLA effect on TCRB rearrangement was left unresolved by small sub-analyses.

This clone was counted a few times. Antigen specificity is unknown. TCRB transcripts that were expressed got sequenced, as all of the isolated RNA had been reverse transcribed. Libraries were prepared by immunoSEQ multiplex PCR; TCRdb keeps only in-frame clonotypes and omits some of them. Of around 430,000 clones listed, roughly 31% are singletons. CDR1 and CDR2 (germline): LGHNA, YNFKEQ. The ends lost 0 bases at V and 1 base at J; junction bases unmatched: 3. The CDR3 has 15 residues. This sequence joins TRBV4-2 and TRBJ2-7; 7 bases match TRBD1. Sequencing used naive CD4+ T cells from blood. This TCR derives from a man between 18 and 35 years old in good health. CDR3 amino acids: CASSQDRDRSYEQYF. The CDR3, as DNA: TGTGCCAGCAGCCAAGATCGGGACAGATCCTACGAGCAGTACTTC.